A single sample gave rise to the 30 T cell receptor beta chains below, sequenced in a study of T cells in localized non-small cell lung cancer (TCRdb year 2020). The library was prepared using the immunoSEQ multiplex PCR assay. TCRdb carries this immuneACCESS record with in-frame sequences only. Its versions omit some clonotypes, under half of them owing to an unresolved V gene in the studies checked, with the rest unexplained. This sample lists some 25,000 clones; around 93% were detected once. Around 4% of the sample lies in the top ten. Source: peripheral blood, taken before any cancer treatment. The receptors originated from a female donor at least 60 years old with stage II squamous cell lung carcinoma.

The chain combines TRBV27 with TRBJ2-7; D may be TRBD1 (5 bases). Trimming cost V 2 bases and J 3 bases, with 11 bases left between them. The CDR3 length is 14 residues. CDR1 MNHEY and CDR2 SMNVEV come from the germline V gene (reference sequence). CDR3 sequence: CASSLKFDSYEQYF. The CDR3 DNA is TGTGCCAGCAGTTTAAAATTCGACAGCTACGAGCAGTACTTC.

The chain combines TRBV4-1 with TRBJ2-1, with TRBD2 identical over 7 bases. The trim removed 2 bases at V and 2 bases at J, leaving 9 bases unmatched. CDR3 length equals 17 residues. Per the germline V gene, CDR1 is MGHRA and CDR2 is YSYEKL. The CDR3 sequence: CASSQSPPGLAYNEQFF. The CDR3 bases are TGCGCCAGCAGCCAAAGCCCCCCCGGACTAGCCTACAATGAGCAGTTCTTC.

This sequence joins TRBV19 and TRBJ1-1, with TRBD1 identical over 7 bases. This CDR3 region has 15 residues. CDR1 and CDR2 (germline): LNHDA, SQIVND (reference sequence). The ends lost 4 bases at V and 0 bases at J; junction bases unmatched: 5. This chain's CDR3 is CASSTRDSMNTEAFF. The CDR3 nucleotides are TGTGCCAGTAGTACCCGGGACAGCATGAACACTGAAGCTTTCTTT.

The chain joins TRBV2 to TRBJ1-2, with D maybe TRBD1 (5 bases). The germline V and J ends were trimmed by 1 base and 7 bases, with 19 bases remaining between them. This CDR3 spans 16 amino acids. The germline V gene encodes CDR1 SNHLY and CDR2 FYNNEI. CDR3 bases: TGTGCCAGCAGTGAAGTGGGGGTAGGTCAGGGAGGTGGCTACACCTTC. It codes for CASSEVGVGQGGGYTF.

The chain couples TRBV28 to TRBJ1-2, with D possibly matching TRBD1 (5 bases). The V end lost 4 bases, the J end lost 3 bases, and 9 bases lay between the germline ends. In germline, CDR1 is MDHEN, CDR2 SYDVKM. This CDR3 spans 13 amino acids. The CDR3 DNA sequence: TGTGCCAGCAGTTCCCTACAGGACTATGGCTACACCTTC. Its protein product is CASSSLQDYGYTF.

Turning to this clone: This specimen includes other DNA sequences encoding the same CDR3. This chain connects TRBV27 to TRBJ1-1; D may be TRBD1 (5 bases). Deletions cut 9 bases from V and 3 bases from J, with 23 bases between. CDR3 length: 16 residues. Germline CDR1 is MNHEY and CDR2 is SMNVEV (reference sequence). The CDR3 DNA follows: TGTGCCAGTAGTCTTCGACAGAATGGGGGTTACACTGAAGCTTTCTTT. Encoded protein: CASSLRQNGGYTEAFF.

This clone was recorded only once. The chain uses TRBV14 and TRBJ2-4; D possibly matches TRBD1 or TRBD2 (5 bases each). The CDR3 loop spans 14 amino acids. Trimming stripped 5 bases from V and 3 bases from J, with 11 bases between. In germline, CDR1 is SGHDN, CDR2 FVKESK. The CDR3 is CASSGRGDKNIQYF. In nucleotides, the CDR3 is TGTGCCAGCAGCGGAAGGGGAGACAAAAACATTCAGTACTTC.

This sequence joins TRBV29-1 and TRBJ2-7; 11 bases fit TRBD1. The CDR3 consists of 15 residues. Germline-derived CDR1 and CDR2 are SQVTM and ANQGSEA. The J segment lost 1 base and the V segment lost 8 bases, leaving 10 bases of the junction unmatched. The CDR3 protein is CSIRAGTGGSYEQYF. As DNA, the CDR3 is TGCAGCATACGGGCCGGGACAGGGGGATCCTACGAGCAGTACTTC.

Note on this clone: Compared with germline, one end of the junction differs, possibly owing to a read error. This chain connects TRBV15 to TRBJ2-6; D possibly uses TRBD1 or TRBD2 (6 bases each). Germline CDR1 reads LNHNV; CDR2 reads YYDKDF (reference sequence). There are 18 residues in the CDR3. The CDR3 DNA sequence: TGTGCCACCGTCGCCTCGGGGGCCGCATACTCTAGGGCCAACGTCCTGACTTTC. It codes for CATVASGAAYSRANVLTF.

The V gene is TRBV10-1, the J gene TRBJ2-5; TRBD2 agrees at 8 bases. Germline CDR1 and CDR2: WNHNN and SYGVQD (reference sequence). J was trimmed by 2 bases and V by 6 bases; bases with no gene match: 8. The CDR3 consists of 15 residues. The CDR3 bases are TGCGCCAGCAGACGGATTCAGCGGGGGCAAGAGACCCAGTACTTC. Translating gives CASRRIQRGQETQYF.

The DNA for the CDR3 is TGTGCCAGCAGCCGAAAAGGACTAGCGGGCGCCGAGCAGTACTTC. Its protein is CASSRKGLAGAEQYF. The V gene is TRBV7-2, the J gene TRBJ2-7; 11 bases are shared with TRBD2. This CDR3 spans 15 amino acids. Per germline, CDR1 SGHTA and CDR2 FQGNSA. Trimming at V came to 5 bases and at J to 6 bases, leaving 9 bases not matched to a gene.

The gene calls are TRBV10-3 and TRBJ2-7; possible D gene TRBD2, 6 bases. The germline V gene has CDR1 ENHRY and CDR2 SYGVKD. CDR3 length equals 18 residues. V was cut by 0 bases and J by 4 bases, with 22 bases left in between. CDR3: CAISESKELWGVGYEQYF. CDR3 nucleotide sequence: TGTGCCATCAGTGAGTCGAAAGAGTTGTGGGGGGTCGGGTACGAGCAGTACTTC.

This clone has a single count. CDR3 nucleotides: TGTGCCAGCAGTGCTAGCGGGGGGCCCAATGAGCAGTTCTTC. Amino acids: CASSASGGPNEQFF. This sequence joins TRBV2 and TRBJ2-1, with 11 bases lining up with TRBD2. The CDR3 has 14 amino acids. V gave up 4 bases and J gave up 6 bases; unmatched junction bases: 2. Germline assignment: CDR1 SNHLY and CDR2 FYNNEI.

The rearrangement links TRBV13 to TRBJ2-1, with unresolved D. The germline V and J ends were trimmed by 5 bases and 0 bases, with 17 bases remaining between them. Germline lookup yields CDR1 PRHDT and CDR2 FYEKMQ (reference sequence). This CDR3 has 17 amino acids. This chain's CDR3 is CASSPKASIRSYNEQFF. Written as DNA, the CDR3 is TGTGCCAGCAGCCCAAAGGCCTCCATTCGCTCCTACAATGAGCAGTTCTTC.

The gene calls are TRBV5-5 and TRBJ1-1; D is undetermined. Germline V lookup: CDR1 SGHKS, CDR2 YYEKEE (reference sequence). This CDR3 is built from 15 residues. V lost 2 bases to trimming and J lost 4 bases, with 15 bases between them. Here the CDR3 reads CASSFSERVSTEAFF. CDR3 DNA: TGTGCCAGCAGCTTTTCCGAGAGGGTAAGCACTGAAGCTTTCTTT.

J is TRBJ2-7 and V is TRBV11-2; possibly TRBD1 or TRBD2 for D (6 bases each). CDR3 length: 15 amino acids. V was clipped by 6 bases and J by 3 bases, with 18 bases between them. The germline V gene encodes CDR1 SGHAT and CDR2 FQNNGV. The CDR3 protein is CASSLDGGAGYEQYF. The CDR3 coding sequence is TGTGCCAGCAGTCTAGACGGGGGCGCAGGCTACGAGCAGTACTTC.

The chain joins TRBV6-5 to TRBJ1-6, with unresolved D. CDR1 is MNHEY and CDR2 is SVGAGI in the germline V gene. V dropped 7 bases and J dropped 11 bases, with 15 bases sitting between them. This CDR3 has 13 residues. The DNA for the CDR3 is TGTGCCAGCACTAACGAGCAAATCGCACCCCTCCACTTT. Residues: CASTNEQIAPLHF.

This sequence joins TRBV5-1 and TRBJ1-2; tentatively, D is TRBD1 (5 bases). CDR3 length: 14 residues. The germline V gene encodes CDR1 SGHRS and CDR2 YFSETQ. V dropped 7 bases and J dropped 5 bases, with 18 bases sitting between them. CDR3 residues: CASGISGGTYGYTF. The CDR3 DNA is TGCGCCAGCGGGATATCCGGGGGAACTTATGGCTACACCTTC.

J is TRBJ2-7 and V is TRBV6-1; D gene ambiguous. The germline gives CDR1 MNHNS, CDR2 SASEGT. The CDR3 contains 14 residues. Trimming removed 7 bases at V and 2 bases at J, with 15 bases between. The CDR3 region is CASTLPGFTYEQYF. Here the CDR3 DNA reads TGTGCCAGCACCCTCCCGGGCTTCACCTACGAGCAGTACTTC.

The CDR3 nucleotides read TGTGCCAGCAGCTTTCAAAACATTCAGTACTTC. This sequence encodes CASSFQNIQYF. This sequence joins TRBV7-2 and TRBJ2-4; D unresolved. V lost 3 bases and J lost 5, with 2 bases in between. Per the germline V gene, CDR1 is SGHTA and CDR2 is FQGNSA. The CDR3 sequence is 11 residues long.

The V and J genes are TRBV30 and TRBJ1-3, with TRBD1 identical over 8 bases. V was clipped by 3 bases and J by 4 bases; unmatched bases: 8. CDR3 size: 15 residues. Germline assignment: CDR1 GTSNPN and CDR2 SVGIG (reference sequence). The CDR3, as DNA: TGTGCCTGGAGGGCCTTCAGGGGGCGAGGAAACACCATATATTTT. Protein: CAWRAFRGRGNTIYF.

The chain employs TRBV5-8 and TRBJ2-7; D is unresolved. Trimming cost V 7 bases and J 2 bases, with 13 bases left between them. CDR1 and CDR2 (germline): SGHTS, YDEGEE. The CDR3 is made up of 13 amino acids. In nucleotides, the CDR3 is TGTGCCAGCGGAGACACAGCGCCCTACGAGCAGTACTTC. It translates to CASGDTAPYEQYF.

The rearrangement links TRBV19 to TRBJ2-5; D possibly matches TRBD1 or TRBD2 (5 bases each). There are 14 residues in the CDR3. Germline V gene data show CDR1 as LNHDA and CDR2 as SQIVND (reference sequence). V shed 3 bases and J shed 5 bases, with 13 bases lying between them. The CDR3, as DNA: TGTGCCAGTAGTATCGGGGCAGGGCTGGAGACCCAGTACTTC. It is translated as CASSIGAGLETQYF.

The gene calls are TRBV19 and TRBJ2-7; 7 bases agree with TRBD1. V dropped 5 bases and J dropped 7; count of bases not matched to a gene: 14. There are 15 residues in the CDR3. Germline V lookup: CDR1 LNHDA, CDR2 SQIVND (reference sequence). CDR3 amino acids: CASSVTGTDPDEQYF. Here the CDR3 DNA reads TGTGCCAGTAGTGTCACCGGGACAGACCCCGATGAGCAGTACTTC.

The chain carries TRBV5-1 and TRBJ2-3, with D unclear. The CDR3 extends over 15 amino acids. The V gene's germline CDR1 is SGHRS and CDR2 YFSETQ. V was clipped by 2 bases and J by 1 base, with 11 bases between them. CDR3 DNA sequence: TGCGCCAGCAGCTTAGACAAACCCGGCACAGATACGCAGTATTTT. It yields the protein CASSLDKPGTDTQYF.

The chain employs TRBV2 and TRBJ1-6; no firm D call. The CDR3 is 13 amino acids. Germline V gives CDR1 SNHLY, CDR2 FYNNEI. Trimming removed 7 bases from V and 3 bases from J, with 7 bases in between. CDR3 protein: CASTSVYNSPLHF. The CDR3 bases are TGTGCCAGCACCAGTGTCTATAATTCACCCCTCCACTTT.

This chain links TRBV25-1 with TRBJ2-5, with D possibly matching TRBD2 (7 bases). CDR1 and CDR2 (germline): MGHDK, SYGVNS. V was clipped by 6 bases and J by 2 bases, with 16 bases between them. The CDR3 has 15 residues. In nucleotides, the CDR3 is TGTGCCAGCAGCCCAAGAGGGAGGGGGCAAGAGACCCAGTACTTC. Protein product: CASSPRGRGQETQYF. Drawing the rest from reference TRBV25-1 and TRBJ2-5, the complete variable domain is EADIYQTPRYLVIGTGKKITLECSQTMGHDKMYWYQQDPGMELHLIHYSYGVNSTEKGDLSSESTVSRIRTEHFPLTLESARPSHTSQYLCASSPRGRGQETQYFGPGTRLLVL.

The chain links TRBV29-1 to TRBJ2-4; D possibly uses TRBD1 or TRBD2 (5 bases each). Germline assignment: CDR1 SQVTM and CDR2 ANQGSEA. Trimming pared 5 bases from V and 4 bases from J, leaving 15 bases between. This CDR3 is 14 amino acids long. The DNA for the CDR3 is TGCAGCGTTCTAGGCGTTGGGGGTAAAAACATTCAGTACTTC. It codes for CSVLGVGGKNIQYF.

The CDR3 bases are TGCGCCAGCAGCCAAGGCCCCCAGGGGGGCACTGAAGCTTTCTTT. Its protein is CASSQGPQGGTEAFF. J is TRBJ1-1 and V is TRBV4-1; 7 nucleotides align to TRBD1. Germline assignment: CDR1 MGHRA and CDR2 YSYEKL. The CDR3 is 15 amino acids. V lost 1 base to trimming and J lost 4 bases; unmatched junction nucleotides: 6.

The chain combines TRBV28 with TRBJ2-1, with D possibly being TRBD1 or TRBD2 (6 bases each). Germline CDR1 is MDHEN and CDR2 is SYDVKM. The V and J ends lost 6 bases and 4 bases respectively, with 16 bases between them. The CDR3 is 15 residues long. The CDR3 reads CASSHRGAGYNEQFF. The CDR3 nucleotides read TGTGCCAGCAGCCATAGGGGGGCGGGTTACAATGAGCAGTTCTTC.